This TCR beta chain was captured in a study of T cell responses to AZD1222 COVID-19 vaccine. Study-level information: Pooling covered second doses at about 4 or about 12 weeks.

V trimming: 4 bases; J trimming: 0 bases; junction bases outside the gene matches: 5. CDR3 length: 15 amino acids. Germline V CDR1 and CDR2: SQVTM, ANQGSEA. Sequenced by immunoSEQ multiplex PCR; TCRdb stores in-frame clones only, minus some. Of about 120,000 clones in the sample, 92% were seen once. This chain joins TRBV29-1 and TRBJ1-1; 10 positions agree with TRBD1. Sequencing was performed on peripheral blood, taken on day 0 of AZD1222 vaccination. The sequence was collected from an adult in good health. The CDR3 loop is CSVAGTGVMNTEAFF. In DNA form, the CDR3 reads TGCAGCGTTGCCGGGACAGGGGTTATGAACACTGAAGCTTTCTTT.